The 26 T cell receptor beta chains in this list originate from one sample, sequenced in a study of metastatic and nonmetastatic thyroid tumors. TCRdb used MiXCR to call clones anew from the PCR reads. The table lists 20,000 or so clones, 15% to 17% of them singletons. All patients reached thyroid surgery having received no treatment beforehand. The sample comprised blood. Receptors were obtained from a female donor with papillary thyroid cancer or a benign thyroid nodule (not recorded which). Some clones in this sample may be carry-over from other donors' samples.

In this sample, this clone turned up a few times. V usage is TRBV30 and J usage is TRBJ1-1, with 11 positions matching TRBD1. V shed 1 base, J shed 4 bases, and the junction held 5 bases outside the gene matches. Germline V CDR1 and CDR2: GTSNPN, SVGIG (reference sequence). There are 15 residues in the CDR3. CDR3: CAWSAKGTGGTEAFF. The CDR3 DNA reads as TGTGCCTGGAGTGCGAAGGGGACAGGGGGCACTGAAGCTTTCTTT.

This clone occurred many times. The V call is TRBV5-1, the J call TRBJ2-3, with TRBD1 as a possible D gene (6 bases). V gave up 4 bases and J gave up 1 base, with 16 bases separating them. The CDR3 sequence is 16 residues long. From germline, CDR1 is SGHRS and CDR2 YFSETQ. The CDR3 spells CASSPGTTPGTDTQYF. CDR3 in DNA: TGCGCCAGCAGCCCGGGGACAACACCGGGCACAGATACGCAGTATTTT.

The chain carries TRBV18 and TRBJ1-3; 7 nucleotides align to TRBD1. From germline, CDR1 is KGHSH and CDR2 LQKENI. V gave up 0 bases and J gave up 3 bases; unmatched junction bases: 2. This CDR3 region has 15 residues. CDR3 nucleotide sequence: TGTGCCAGCTCACCACCTACAGGGGTTGGAAACACCATATATTTT. It specifies CASSPPTGVGNTIYF. The complete variable domain, with remaining parts taken from reference TRBV18 and TRBJ1-3, reads NAGVMQNPRHLVRRRGQEARLRCSPMKGHSHVYWYRQLPEEGLKFMVYLQKENIIDESGMPKERFSAEFPKEGPSILRIQQVVRGDSAAYFCASSPPTGVGNTIYFGEGSWLTVV.

This clone was counted between two and nine times. The rearrangement links TRBV19 to TRBJ2-2, with D unresolved. Trimming removed 5 bases from V and 3 bases from J, with 4 bases in between. CDR1 is LNHDA, CDR2 SQIVND, per germline (reference sequence). The CDR3 sequence is 12 residues long. The CDR3 sequence: CASSSYTGELFF. The CDR3, as DNA: TGTGCCAGTAGTTCTTACACCGGGGAGCTGTTTTTT.

This clone has ten or more counts. The rearrangement joins TRBV13 to TRBJ2-1; possibly TRBD1 for D (6 bases). Germline loops: CDR1 PRHDT, CDR2 FYEKMQ (reference sequence). The CDR3 runs to 16 residues. The ends were cut back, 5 bases at V and 0 bases at J, with 14 bases in the middle. CDR3 sequence: CASSDPGEGSYNEQFF. The CDR3 region has the DNA TGTGCCAGCAGCGACCCAGGGGAAGGCTCCTACAATGAGCAGTTCTTC.

The chain employs TRBV13 and TRBJ2-5; 7 bases align to TRBD2. The CDR3 runs 17 residues. Germline V gives CDR1 PRHDT, CDR2 FYEKMQ (reference sequence). Losses at the gene ends were 4 bases for V and 2 bases for J; bases not matched to a gene: 13. The DNA for the CDR3 is TGTGCCAGCAGCTCGGGACTATCCTGGGGTAGTCAAGAGACCCAGTACTTC. Translating it yields CASSSGLSWGSQETQYF.

The V call is TRBV7-9, the J call TRBJ1-2, with unresolved D. Trimming stripped 1 base from V and 1 base from J, with 7 bases between. The CDR3 runs to 14 residues. Germline CDR1 SEHNR, CDR2 FQNEAQ (reference sequence). In nucleotides, the CDR3 is TGTGCCAGCAGCTTAGGGTCAAGTAACTATGGCTACACCTTC. Residues: CASSLGSSNYGYTF.

This clone occurred many times. The V gene is TRBV4-1, the J gene TRBJ1-5; the match to TRBD1 covers 7 bases. V was clipped by 0 bases and J by 3 bases; unmatched bases: 8. CDR1 is MGHRA and CDR2 is YSYEKL in the germline V gene. CDR3 length equals 17 residues. The CDR3, as DNA: TGCGCCAGCAGCCAAGAGAGACCCGGGACAGCCAATCAGCCCCAGCATTTT. Its protein is CASSQERPGTANQPQHF.

A few counts support this clone. A single base separates this from a much larger clone, so it may be a read error. The DNA is left out, because the CDR3 cannot be placed on it with certainty; the CDR3 is given as TCRdb lists it. This chain connects TRBV11-2 to TRBJ1-3; the D call TRBD1 from the table was never checked on the DNA. The germline V gene has CDR1 SGHAT and CDR2 FQNNGV. The CDR3 spans 16 amino acids, including both terminal residues. The CDR3 protein is CASSFGWGASGNTICF.

This clone was recorded at least ten times. The chain has TRBV6-1 and TRBJ2-5, with 7 bases fitting TRBD2. The CDR3 extends over 14 amino acids. Germline V gene lookup returns CDR1 MNHNS and CDR2 SASEGT. With 4 bases clipped from V and 0 bases from J, the junction kept 2 bases outside the gene matches. Here the CDR3 reads CASSAGGYQETQYF. The CDR3 region has the DNA TGTGCCAGCAGTGCCGGGGGGTACCAAGAGACCCAGTACTTC.

This clone appeared a few times. This specimen includes other DNA sequences encoding the same CDR3. This sequence joins TRBV6-1 and TRBJ2-6, with D possibly being TRBD1 or TRBD2 (5 bases each). The CDR3 totals 16 residues. V lost 7 bases and J lost 0, with 13 bases in between. Germline-derived CDR1 and CDR2 are MNHNS and SASEGT. The CDR3 DNA sequence: TGTGCCAGCACCCGGACTGACAGCTCTGGGGCCAACGTCCTGACTTTC. The encoded protein is CASTRTDSSGANVLTF.

A word on this clone: One junction end does not reproduce the germline sequence, and a read error may be involved. V usage is TRBV6-1 and J usage is TRBJ1-2, with a tentative D call TRBD1 (5 bases). The CDR3 length is 12 residues. Per germline, CDR1 MNHNS and CDR2 SASEGT. The CDR3: CASGGKFYGYTF. The DNA for the CDR3 is TGTGCCAGCGGGGGAAAGTTCTATGGCTACACCTTT.

This clone was recorded at least ten times. The V and J genes are TRBV20-1 and TRBJ2-1, with TRBD2 as a possible D gene (6 bases). CDR1 and CDR2 (germline): DFQATT, SNEGSKA (reference sequence). The germline V and J ends were trimmed by 1 base and 8 bases, with 15 bases remaining between them. This CDR3 spans 14 amino acids. The CDR3 bases are TGCAGTGCTAGAGTATGGGGGGAAGGCGATGAGCAGTTCTTC. Its translation is CSARVWGEGDEQFF.

In this sample, this clone turned up a few times. The junction differs from germline at one of its ends, possibly a read error. The chain joins TRBV6-1 to TRBJ2-1; 8 bases align to TRBD2. Germline V gene sequence: CDR1 MNHNS, CDR2 SASEGT. The CDR3 is 15 amino acids. The CDR3 protein is CASGGSGASYNEQFF. Here the CDR3 DNA reads TGTGCCAGCGGCGGTAGCGGGGCTTCCTACAATGAGCAGTTTTTC.

By its share, this clone is medium-sized. V and J are TRBV19 and TRBJ2-7; D is unclear. Germline-derived CDR1 and CDR2 are LNHDA and SQIVND (reference sequence). The V gene lost 6 bases and the J gene lost 5 bases, with 14 bases spanning the gap. The CDR3 has 13 amino acids. The CDR3 loop reads CASRAQTSHEQYF. In DNA, the CDR3 is TGTGCCAGTAGAGCCCAGACAAGCCACGAGCAGTACTTC. The entire variable domain, with the rest obtained from reference TRBV19 and TRBJ2-7, is as follows: DGGITQSPKYLFRKEGQNVTLSCEQNLNHDAMYWYRQDPGQGLRLIYYSQIVNDFQKGDIAEGYSVSREKKESFPLTVTSAQKNPTAFYLCASRAQTSHEQYFGPGTRLTVT.

Ten or more counts support this clone. This chain links TRBV29-1 with TRBJ2-7, with TRBD2 matching over 8 bases. V trimming: 4 bases; J trimming: 1 base; junction bases outside the gene matches: 6. The CDR3 is made up of 14 amino acids. The germline CDR1 and CDR2 sequences are SQVTM and ANQGSEA. DNA of the CDR3: TGCAGCGTTGCGGGAACTAGCGGATCCTACGAGCAGTACTTC. The encoded protein is CSVAGTSGSYEQYF.

This clone appeared many times. This rearrangement joins TRBV20-1 to TRBJ1-2, with D perhaps matching TRBD1 (5 bases). Looked up from germline, CDR1 is DFQATT and CDR2 is SNEGSKA (reference sequence). V was trimmed by 3 bases and J by 5 bases, leaving 16 bases between them. This CDR3 comprises 14 residues. The CDR3 region has the DNA TGCAGTGCTAGTCCCCGGGGCAGGCCTTATGGCTACACCTTC. Its translation: CSASPRGRPYGYTF.

This clone is medium-sized within its sample. V usage is TRBV6-2 or TRBV6-3 and J usage is TRBJ1-3, with TRBD1 as a possible D gene (5 bases). The CDR3 is made up of 14 amino acids. The V and J ends lost 11 bases and 0 bases respectively, with 14 bases between them. Germline V lookup: CDR1 MNHEY, CDR2 SVGEGT. The CDR3 coding sequence is TGTGCCGGACGTGGGGCTGCCTCTGGAAACACCATATATTTT. It translates to CAGRGAASGNTIYF.

The table lists this clone with many counts. Here the CDR3 reads CATSRGTSGTYEQYF. CDR3 nucleotides: TGTGCCACCAGCAGAGGCACTAGCGGGACGTACGAGCAGTACTTC. The gene calls are TRBV15 and TRBJ2-7; the match to TRBD2 covers 10 bases. Trimming cost V 1 base and J 4 bases; bases outside gene matches: 4. Germline CDR1 and CDR2: LNHNV and YYDKDF (reference sequence). This CDR3 has 15 amino acids.

This clone was counted ten times or more. V gene TRBV29-1 combines with J gene TRBJ1-5; D might be TRBD1 (6 bases). Trimming pared 6 bases from V and 5 bases from J, leaving 14 bases between. The CDR3 sequence is 13 residues long. Germline lookup yields CDR1 SQVTM and CDR2 ANQGSEA. The CDR3 is CSVQQGGDQPQHF. Here the CDR3 DNA reads TGCAGCGTCCAACAGGGAGGGGATCAGCCCCAGCATTTT. Full variable domain (rest looked up from reference TRBV29-1 and TRBJ1-5): SAVISQKPSRDICQRGTSLTIQCQVDSQVTMMFWYRQQPGQSLTLIATANQGSEATYESGFVIDKFPISRPNLTFSTLTVSNMSPEDSSIYLCSVQQGGDQPQHFGDGTRLSIL.

This clone occurred many times. A much larger clone differs by one base, so this may be a read error. The same CDR3 arises from other DNA sequences in this sample as well. The chain couples TRBV14 to TRBJ2-1; 9 bases line up with TRBD2. Germline V gives CDR1 SGHDN, CDR2 FVKESK. This CDR3 spans 14 amino acids. The CDR3 DNA is TGTGCCAGCAGTCAAGCGGGGGGCTACAATGAGCAGTTCTTC. Translated: CASSQAGGYNEQFF.

This clone has a count of ten or more. The chain has TRBV10-3 and TRBJ1-1; 8 nucleotides match TRBD1. This CDR3 spans 13 amino acids. V lost 6 bases and J lost 4; bases outside the gene matches: 4. Per germline, CDR1 ENHRY and CDR2 SYGVKD. The DNA of the CDR3 is TGTGCCATCAGGGGAACAGGGGGCACTGAAGCTTTCTTT. This gives the protein CAIRGTGGTEAFF.

This clone was seen at least ten times. Other DNA sequences from this sample encode an identical CDR3 as well. The rearrangement joins TRBV7-2 to TRBJ2-3; no clear D. V dropped 3 bases and J dropped 0 bases, with 7 bases sitting between them. Looked up from germline, CDR1 is SGHTA and CDR2 is FQGNSA. The CDR3 has 14 amino acids. The CDR3 sequence: CASSFGGSTDTQYF. CDR3 coding DNA: TGTGCCAGCAGCTTTGGTGGGAGCACAGATACGCAGTATTTT.

The chain has TRBV7-9 and TRBJ1-6; D gene uncertain. Germline CDR1 is SEHNR and CDR2 is FQNEAQ (reference sequence). This CDR3 has 15 residues. Trimming took off 2 bases at V and 10 bases at J, with 15 bases between the two ends. The CDR3 nucleotides read TGTGCCAGCAGCTTAAACGGAACCGCGGGATCACCCCTCCACTTT. Translating gives CASSLNGTAGSPLHF.

The gene calls are TRBV13 and TRBJ2-7; perhaps D is TRBD1 or TRBD2 (5 bases each). The CDR3 runs to 16 residues. V was pared by 5 bases and J by 0 bases, with 17 bases between. Germline loops: CDR1 PRHDT, CDR2 FYEKMQ (reference sequence). This chain's CDR3 is CASSQLEGSGSYEQYF. CDR3 nucleotide sequence: TGTGCCAGCAGCCAGCTAGAGGGGTCAGGCTCCTACGAGCAGTACTTC.

This clone was seen many times. The chain recombines TRBV5-6 with TRBJ2-7, with D perhaps TRBD1 or TRBD2 (5 bases each). Germline-derived CDR1 and CDR2 are SGHDT and YYEEEE. This CDR3 has 14 residues. Deletions cut 2 bases from V and 7 bases from J, with 16 bases between. Here the CDR3 reads CASSFGTGWGEQYF. DNA for the CDR3: TGTGCCAGCAGCTTTGGGACGGGTTGGGGAGAGCAGTACTTC.